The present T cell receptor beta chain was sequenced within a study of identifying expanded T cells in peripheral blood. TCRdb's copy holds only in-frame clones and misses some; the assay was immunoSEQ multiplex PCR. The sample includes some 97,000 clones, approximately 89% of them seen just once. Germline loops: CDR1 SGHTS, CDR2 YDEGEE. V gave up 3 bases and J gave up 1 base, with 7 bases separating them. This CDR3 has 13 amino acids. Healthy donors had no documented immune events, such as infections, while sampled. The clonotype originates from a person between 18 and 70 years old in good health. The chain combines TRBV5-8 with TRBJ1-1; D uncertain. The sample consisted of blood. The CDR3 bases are TGTGCCAGCAGCTGGACTTCGAACACTGAAGCTTTCTTT. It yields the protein CASSWTSNTEAFF.